A selection of T cell receptor beta chains follows, all from one sample in a study of blood T cells in healthy people across ages. Via MiXCR, TCRdb re-called the 5' RACE reads, giving one row per CDR3 protein. The sample includes 600,000 to 1,000,000 distinct CDR3 sequences, more than 45% of them seen just once. The sequenced sample consisted of blood. All receptors derive from a man aged 30-40 years in good health. Each CDR3 is given with its conserved first and last residue. D genes are given only for firm matches. A clone size is listed for some rows: how often the clone was seen (once, few, many), or a class if it is expanded.

clone_size d_call j_call v_call cdr3_aa cdr3_nt
NA NA TRBJ2-7 TRBV4-1 CASSQEWLLYSYEQYF TGCGCCAGCAGCCAAGAGTGGCTACTCTACTCCTACGAGCAGTACTTC
NA NA TRBJ2-1 TRBV27 CASSLFLPSAPPYNEQFF TGTGCCAGCAGTTTATTTCTCCCGAGCGCTCCACCGTACAATGAGCAGTTCTTC
NA NA TRBJ1-5 TRBV5-1 CASSWNQPQHF TGCGCCAGCAGCTGGAATCAGCCCCAGCATTTT
NA NA TRBJ2-1 TRBV6-2/TRBV6-3 CASSYSLGNEQFF TGTGCCAGCAGTTACTCTCTGGGCAATGAGCAGTTCTTC
NA NA TRBJ2-1 TRBV12-3/TRBV12-4 CASSLISGVDNEQFF TGTGCCAGCAGTTTAATCTCGGGAGTTGACAATGAGCAGTTCTTC
few TRBD1 TRBJ1-1 TRBV20-1 CSAGQTSNTEAFF TGCAGTGCGGGACAGACTTCGAACACTGAAGCTTTCTTT
NA TRBD2 TRBJ2-1 TRBV27 CASSSIAGGTNEQFF TGTGCCAGCAGTTCGATAGCGGGGGGCACCAATGAGCAGTTCTTC
NA NA TRBJ1-5 TRBV13 CASSLRGAQPQHF TGTGCCAGCAGCCTGAGGGGGGCTCAGCCCCAGCATTTT
NA NA TRBJ2-1 TRBV2 CASSEAWAPGNEQFF TGTGCCAGCAGTGAAGCGTGGGCCCCGGGCAATGAGCAGTTCTTC
NA NA TRBJ2-4 TRBV20-1 CSAIGWAAKNIQYF TGCAGTGCTATAGGCTGGGCGGCCAAAAACATTCAGTACTTC
NA NA TRBJ1-1 TRBV6-5 CASSTAGDTEAFF TGTGCCAGCAGCACAGCAGGGGACACTGAAGCTTTCTTT
NA NA TRBJ2-3 TRBV30 CAWKGIEDTQYF TGTGCCTGGAAGGGAATAGAGGATACGCAGTATTTT
NA TRBD1 TRBJ2-1 TRBV12-3/TRBV12-4 CASSKDSSGTGDYNEQFF TGTGCCAGCAGTAAAGATAGCTCCGGGACAGGGGACTACAATGAGCAGTTCTTC